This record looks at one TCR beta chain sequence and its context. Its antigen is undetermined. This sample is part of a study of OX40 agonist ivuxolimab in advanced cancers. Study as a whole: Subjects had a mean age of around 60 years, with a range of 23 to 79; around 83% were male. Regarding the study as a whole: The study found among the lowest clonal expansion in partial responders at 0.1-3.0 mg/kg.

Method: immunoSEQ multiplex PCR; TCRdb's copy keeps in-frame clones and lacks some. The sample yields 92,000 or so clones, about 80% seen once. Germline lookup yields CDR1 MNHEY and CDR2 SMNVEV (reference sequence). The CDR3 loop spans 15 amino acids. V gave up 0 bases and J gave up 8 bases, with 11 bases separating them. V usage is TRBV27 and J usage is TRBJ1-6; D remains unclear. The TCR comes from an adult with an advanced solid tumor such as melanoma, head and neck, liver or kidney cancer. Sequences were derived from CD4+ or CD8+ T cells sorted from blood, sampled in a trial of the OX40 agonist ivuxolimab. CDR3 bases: TGTGCCAGCAGTTTATCCAGGTCACGGGATTCACCCCTCCACTTT. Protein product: CASSLSRSRDSPLHF.